The rows below give T cell receptor beta chains drawn from one sample of a study of T cells in Graves' hyperthyroidism and ophthalmopathy. From the multiplex PCR reads, TCRdb called clonotypes with MiXCR, one entry per CDR3 protein. The data show hundreds of thousands of distinct CDR3 sequences, approximately 20% seen once. Input material: blood. These receptors all stem from a man between 35 and 55 years old with Graves' ophthalmopathy. CDR3s include the opening cysteine and the closing phenylalanine or tryptophan. D genes are given only for firm matches. Size is omitted from some rows. Given values are once, few, many or a class for expanded clones.

d_gene	abundance	j_gene	v_gene	CDR3nt	CDR3aa
TRBD2	.	TRBJ2-3	TRBV6-2/TRBV6-3	TGTGCCAGCGGGGAAGGGCGGGGGGGCCGAGCAGATACGCAGTATTTT	CASGEGRGGRADTQYF
.	many	TRBJ2-3	TRBV7-3	TGTGCCAGCAGCCTCCGGGCTAGCACAGATACGCAGTATTTT	CASSLRASTDTQYF
.	.	TRBJ1-2	TRBV4-1	TGCGCCAGCAGCCAAGAAAACAGATACTATGGCTACACCTTC	CASSQENRYYGYTF
TRBD2	once	TRBJ2-5	TRBV7-3	TGTGCCAGCAGCCCTCAGGGGCTAGCGGGAGGGCGCCAGTACTTC	CASSPQGLAGGRQYF
TRBD2	.	TRBJ2-7	TRBV6-2/TRBV6-3	TGTGCCAGCAGTCCCCGGACTAGCGGGAGGGCCCAAGAGCAGTACTTC	CASSPRTSGRAQEQYF
.	few	TRBJ2-1	TRBV13	TGTGCCAGCAGCCCACCCTTTTGGGGGGGGGCCAATGAGCAGTTCTTC	CASSPPFWGGANEQFF
.	.	TRBJ2-2	TRBV6-1	TGTGCCAGCAGCATATCAAGTGGTGGGGCTGCGAGCACCGGGGAGCTGTTTTTT	CASSISSGGAASTGELFF
.	.	TRBJ1-4	TRBV12-3/TRBV12-4	TGTGCCAGCAGTTTTAACGCTGAAAAACTGTTTTTT	CASSFNAEKLFF
TRBD1	many	TRBJ2-7	TRBV10-3	TGTGCCATCAGTGGGGGACAGTCCCCCGTTTACGAGCAGTACTTC	CAISGGQSPVYEQYF
.	.	TRBJ2-7	TRBV4-1	TGCGCCAGCAGCCAGAGGCCGGGGGACGAGCAGTACTTC	CASSQRPGDEQYF
TRBD1	.	TRBJ2-7	TRBV11-2	TGTGCCAGCAGCTTCGGACAGGGTTACGAGCGGTACTTC	CASSFGQGYERYF
TRBD1	many	TRBJ2-5	TRBV20-1	TGCAGTGCGACAGGGCACGGAGAGACCCAGTACTTC	CSATGHGETQYF
.	many	TRBJ2-5	TRBV4-1	TGCGCCAGCAGCCAAGCGGAACAACGTCAGTACTTC	CASSQAEQRQYF
.	once	TRBJ1-2	TRBV29-1	TGCAGCGTTGTGGGGGGCGACTATGGCTACACCTTC	CSVVGGDYGYTF
TRBD2	.	TRBJ2-3	TRBV10-2	TGCGCCAGCAGTGACGGGACTAGCGGGGGGCGCCGTCTATCAGATACGCAGTATTTT	CASSDGTSGGRRLSDTQYF
TRBD1	many	TRBJ1-3	TRBV2	TGTGCCAGCAGGCGACAGGGGAACTCTGGAAACACCATATATTTT	CASRRQGNSGNTIYF
.	.	TRBJ2-1	TRBV7-3	TGTGCCAGCAGCTCGACTCCCCTGAGCTCCTACAATGAGCAGTTCTTC	CASSSTPLSSYNEQFF
.	many	TRBJ2-3	TRBV7-3	TGTGCCAGCAGCTTAACGCCGGGACCCACAGATACGCAGTATTTT	CASSLTPGPTDTQYF
.	.	TRBJ1-5	TRBV20-1	TGCAGTGCTAGGAAACGGGCCCCAGGGAACCTACAAAGCAATCAGCCCCAGCATTTT	CSARKRAPGNLQSNQPQHF
.	few	TRBJ1-1	TRBV7-9	TGTGCCCTCGGAAGTGGTGTAAGAGCTTTCTTT	CALGSGVRAFF
TRBD2	many	TRBJ2-1	TRBV20-1	TGCAGTGCTAGAGATCTCTATTGGACTAGCGGCCACAATGAGCAGTTCTTC	CSARDLYWTSGHNEQFF
.	.	TRBJ2-5	TRBV9	TGTGCCAGCAGCGTAGGTCTGGGGCCCTGGGACCAGTACTTC	CASSVGLGPWDQYF
.	few	TRBJ1-3	TRBV15	TGTGCCACCAGCACCCGTCGTCGTTGGAACACCATATATTTT	CATSTRRRWNTIYF
TRBD1	few	TRBJ1-2	TRBV27	TGTGCCAGCAGTCCAGACAGGGGGCGGGTTAACTATGGCTACACCTTC	CASSPDRGRVNYGYTF
.	many	TRBJ2-3	TRBV7-2	TGTGCCAGCAGCCCTTGGCATGGGGGCACAGATACGCAGTATTTT	CASSPWHGGTDTQYF
TRBD1	many	TRBJ1-1	TRBV28	TGTGCCAGCAGTTTAGTGGGACAGGGGACCCTATTGAACACTGAAGCTTTCTTT	CASSLVGQGTLLNTEAFF
.	many	TRBJ2-7	TRBV7-2	TGTGCCAGCAATAGCGGAGTCTACGAGCAGTACTTC	CASNSGVYEQYF
TRBD2	few	TRBJ2-5	TRBV6-4	TGTGCCAGCAGTGCGGGACTAGCGGGAGCAGAGACCCAGTACTTC	CASSAGLAGAETQYF
.	few	TRBJ2-1	TRBV12-3/TRBV12-4	TGTGCCAGCAGTTTACAGGGAAGAACTTACAATGAGCAGTTCTTC	CASSLQGRTYNEQFF
TRBD1	.	TRBJ2-7	TRBV12-3/TRBV12-4	TGTGCCAGCAGTGACTTCGGGACAGGGTCAAGTGGCGAGCAGTACTTC	CASSDFGTGSSGEQYF
.	.	TRBJ2-5	TRBV4-1	TGCACCAGCAGCCAAGTTTCAGGTCAGGGAGTGACCCAGTACTTC	CTSSQVSGQGVTQYF
TRBD1	few	TRBJ1-1	TRBV20-1	TGCAGTGCTAGTCGGGACAGGGGTCTGAACACTGAAGCTTTCTTT	CSASRDRGLNTEAFF
.	many	TRBJ2-1	TRBV5-5	TGTGCCAGCAGCCACGGACACTTCAATGAGCAGTTCTTC	CASSHGHFNEQFF